This T cell receptor beta chain was recorded in a study of naive and memory T cell subsets. Findings and limits, study-wide: Potentially, T cell activation and differentiation skew this RNA-based measurement.

V was pared by 11 bases and J by 2 bases, with 29 bases between. The CDR3 is 18 residues long. CDR1 and CDR2 from the germline V gene are SGHVS and FQNEAQ. Whole blood, over 2 ml, came from adult healthy volunteers. TCR cDNA received a 3' ligated oligonucleotide that carried a UMI. For blood and skin samples, reverse transcription used TCR alpha and beta constant primers. One entry per CDR3 protein, called by TCRdb with MiXCR from the 5' RACE reads. The sample includes about 22,000 distinct CDR3 sequences, around 4% of them seen just once. Ten or more counts support this clonotype. As yet, its antigen is unknown.

This receptor was taken from a male donor in good health. V usage is TRBV7-8 and J usage is TRBJ2-3; D is perhaps TRBD1 or TRBD2 (5 bases each). The chain's CDR3 is CAVIGREGRIGDTDTQYF. CDR3 in DNA: TGTGCCGTCATCGGTCGAGAGGGACGGATTGGAGACACAGATACGCAGTATTTT.